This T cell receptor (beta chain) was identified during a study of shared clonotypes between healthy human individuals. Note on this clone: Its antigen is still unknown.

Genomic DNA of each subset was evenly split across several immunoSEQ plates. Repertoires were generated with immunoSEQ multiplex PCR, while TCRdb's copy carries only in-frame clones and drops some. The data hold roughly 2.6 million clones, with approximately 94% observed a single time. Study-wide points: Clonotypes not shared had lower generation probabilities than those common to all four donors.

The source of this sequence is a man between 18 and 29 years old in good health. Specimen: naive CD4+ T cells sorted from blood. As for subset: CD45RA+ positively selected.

CDR3 protein: CASSDRTYEQYF. CDR3 DNA: TGTGCCAGCAGCGACCGTACCTACGAGCAGTACTTC. This chain connects TRBV25-1 to TRBJ2-5; D is ambiguous. The better agreement between TRBJ2-7 and the DNA end casts doubt on the J call. CDR3 length: 12 residues. Germline-derived CDR1 and CDR2 are MGHDK and SYGVNS.